This TCR beta chain was identified during a study of patients and donors after allogeneic stem cell transplantation. Details on this clonotype: Possible read error: a much larger clone is one base away.

From the RT-PCR reads, TCRdb called clonotypes with MiXCR, one entry per CDR3 protein. The sample lists 200,000 to 250,000 distinct CDR3 sequences, 13% to 15% seen once, with roughly 10% in the top ten. This CDR3 region has 13 residues. The germline CDR1 and CDR2 sequences are LNHNV and YYDKDF (reference sequence). The sequence derives from a human donor who was either an allogeneic HSCT recipient or a stem cell or donor lymphocyte infusion donor (not recorded which). It is not recorded whose cells these are; they may come from a transplant donor. The specimen was blood, either unsorted or a sorted T cell fraction (not recorded which). This rearrangement joins TRBV15 to TRBJ2-7; D is uncertain. CDR3 loop: CATSRDSQDEQCF. The DNA for the CDR3 is TGTGCCACCAGCAGAGATAGCCAGGACGAGCAGTGCTTC.